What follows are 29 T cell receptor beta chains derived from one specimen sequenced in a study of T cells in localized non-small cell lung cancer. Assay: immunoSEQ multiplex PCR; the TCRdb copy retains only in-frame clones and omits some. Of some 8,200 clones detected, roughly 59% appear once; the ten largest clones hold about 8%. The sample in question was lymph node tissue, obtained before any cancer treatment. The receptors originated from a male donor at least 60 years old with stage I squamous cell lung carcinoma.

In nucleotides, the CDR3 is TGTGCCAGCAGCCCTCCAGGAATCGGTCGGGGCGAGCAGTACTTC. It encodes CASSPPGIGRGEQYF. The gene calls are TRBV7-6 and TRBJ2-7, with D perhaps matching TRBD2 (5 bases). Germline lookup yields CDR1 SGHVS and CDR2 FNYEAQ. V dropped 5 bases and J dropped 6 bases, with 20 bases sitting between them. This CDR3 contains 15 residues. The whole variable domain, filled in from reference TRBV7-6 and TRBJ2-7, reads GAGVSQSPRYKVTKRGQDVALRCDPISGHVSLYWYRQALGQGPEFLTYFNYEAQQDKSGLPNDRFSAERPEGSISTLTIQRTEQRDSAMYRCASSPPGIGRGEQYFGPGTRLTVT.

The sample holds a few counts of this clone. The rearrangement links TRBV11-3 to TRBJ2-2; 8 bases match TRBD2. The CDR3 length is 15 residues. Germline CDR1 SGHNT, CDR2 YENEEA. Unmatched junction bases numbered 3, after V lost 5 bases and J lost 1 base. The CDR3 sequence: CASSKSGGNTGELFF. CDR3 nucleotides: TGTGCCAGCAGCAAAAGCGGGGGGAACACCGGGGAGCTGTTTTTT.

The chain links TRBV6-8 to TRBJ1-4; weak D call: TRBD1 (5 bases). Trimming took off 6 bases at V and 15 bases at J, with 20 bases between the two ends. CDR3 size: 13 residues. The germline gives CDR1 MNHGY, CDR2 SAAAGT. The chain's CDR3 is CASSPTGLSVVFF. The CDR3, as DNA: TGTGCCAGCAGCCCGACGGGGCTGTCGGTGGTGTTTTTT.

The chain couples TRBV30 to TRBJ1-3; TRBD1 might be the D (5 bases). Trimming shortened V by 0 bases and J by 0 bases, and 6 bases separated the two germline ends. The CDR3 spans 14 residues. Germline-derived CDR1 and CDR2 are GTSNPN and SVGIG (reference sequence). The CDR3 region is CAWSVGGSGNTIYF. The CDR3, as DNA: TGTGCCTGGAGTGTGGGGGGCTCTGGAAACACCATATATTTT.

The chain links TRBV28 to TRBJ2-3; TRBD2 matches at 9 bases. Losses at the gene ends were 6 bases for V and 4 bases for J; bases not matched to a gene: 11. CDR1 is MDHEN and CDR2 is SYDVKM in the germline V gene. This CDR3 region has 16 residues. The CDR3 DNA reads TGTGCCAGCAGAGGGGGTAGCGGGAGTGGATCAGATACGCAGTATTTT. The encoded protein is CASRGGSGSGSDTQYF. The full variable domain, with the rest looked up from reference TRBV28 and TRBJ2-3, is DVKVTQSSRYLVKRTGEKVFLECVQDMDHENMFWYRQDPGLGLRLIYFSYDVKMKEKGDIPEGYSVSREKKERFSLILESASTNQTSMYLCASRGGSGSGSDTQYFGPGTRLTVL.

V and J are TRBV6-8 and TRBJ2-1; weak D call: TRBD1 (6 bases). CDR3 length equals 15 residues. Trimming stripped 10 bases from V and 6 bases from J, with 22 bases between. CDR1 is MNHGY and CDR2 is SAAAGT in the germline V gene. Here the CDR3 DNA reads TGTGCCATCCAGGAGGAACAGGGTTGGACCAATGAGCAGTTCTTC. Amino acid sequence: CAIQEEQGWTNEQFF.

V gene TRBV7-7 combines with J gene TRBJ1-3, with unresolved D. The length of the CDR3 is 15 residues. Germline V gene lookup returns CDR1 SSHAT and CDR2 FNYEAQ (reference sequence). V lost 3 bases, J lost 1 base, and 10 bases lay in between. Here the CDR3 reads CASSLATLSGNTIYF. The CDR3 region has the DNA TGTGCCAGCAGCTTGGCCACTTTATCTGGAAACACCATATATTTT.

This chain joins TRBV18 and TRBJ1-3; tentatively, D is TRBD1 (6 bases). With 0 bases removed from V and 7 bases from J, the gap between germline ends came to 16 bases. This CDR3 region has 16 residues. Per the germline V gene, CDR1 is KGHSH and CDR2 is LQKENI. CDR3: CASSPPSQGRGNTIYF. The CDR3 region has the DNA TGTGCCAGCTCACCACCGTCACAGGGCCGTGGGAACACCATATATTTT.

The CDR3 protein is CATSRGTDPTDTQYF. The CDR3 bases are TGTGCCACCAGCAGAGGGACAGACCCCACAGATACGCAGTATTTT. The V gene is TRBV15, the J gene TRBJ2-3; the D gene is possibly TRBD1 (6 bases). V shed 1 base and J shed 2 bases, with 10 bases lying between them. The germline V gene encodes CDR1 LNHNV and CDR2 YYDKDF (reference sequence). This CDR3 contains 15 residues.

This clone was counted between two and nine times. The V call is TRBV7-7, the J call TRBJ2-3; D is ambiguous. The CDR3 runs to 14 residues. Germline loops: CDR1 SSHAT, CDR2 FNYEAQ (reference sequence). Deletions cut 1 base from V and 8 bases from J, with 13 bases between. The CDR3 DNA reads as TGTGCCAGCAGCTTAGGGGGTGCCCGCTCTACGCAGTATTTT. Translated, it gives CASSLGGARSTQYF.

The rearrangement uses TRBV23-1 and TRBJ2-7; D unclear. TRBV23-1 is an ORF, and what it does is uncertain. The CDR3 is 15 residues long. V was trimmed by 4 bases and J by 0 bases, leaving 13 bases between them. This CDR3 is CASSPIEDLSYEQYF. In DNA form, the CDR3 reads TGCGCCAGCAGTCCCATCGAGGACCTCTCCTACGAGCAGTACTTC.

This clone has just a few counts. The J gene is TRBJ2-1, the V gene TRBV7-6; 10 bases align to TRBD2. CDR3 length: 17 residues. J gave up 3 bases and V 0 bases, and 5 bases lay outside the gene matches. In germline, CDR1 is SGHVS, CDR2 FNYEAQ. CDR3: CASSLATGTSVYNEQFF. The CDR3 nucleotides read TGTGCCAGCAGCTTAGCTACGGGGACTAGCGTCTACAATGAGCAGTTCTTC.

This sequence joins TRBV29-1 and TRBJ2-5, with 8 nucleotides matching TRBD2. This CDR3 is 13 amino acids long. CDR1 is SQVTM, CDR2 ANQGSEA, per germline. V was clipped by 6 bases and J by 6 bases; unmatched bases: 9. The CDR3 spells CSVASGLKKTQYF. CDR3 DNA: TGCAGCGTCGCTAGCGGGTTAAAAAAGACCCAGTACTTC.

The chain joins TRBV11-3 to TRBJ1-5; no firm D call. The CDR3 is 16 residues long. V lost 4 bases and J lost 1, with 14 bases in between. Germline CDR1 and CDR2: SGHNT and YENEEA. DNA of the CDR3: TGTGCCAGCAGCTCGTCCGGGTCGGGGAGCAATCAGCCCCAGCATTTT. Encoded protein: CASSSSGSGSNQPQHF.

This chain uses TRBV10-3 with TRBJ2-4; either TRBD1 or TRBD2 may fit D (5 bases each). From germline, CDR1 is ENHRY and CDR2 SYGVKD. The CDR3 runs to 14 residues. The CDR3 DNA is TGTGTAGTTGGGGGAGACGGGGCCAAAAACATTCAGTACTTC. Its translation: CVVGGDGAKNIQYF.

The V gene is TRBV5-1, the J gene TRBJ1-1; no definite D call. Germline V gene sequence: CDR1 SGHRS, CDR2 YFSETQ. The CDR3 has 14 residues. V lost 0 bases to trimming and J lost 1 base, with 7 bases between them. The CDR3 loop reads CASSLGQANTEAFF. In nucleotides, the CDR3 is TGCGCCAGCAGCTTGGGTCAGGCGAACACTGAAGCTTTCTTT.

CDR3 region: CASKPGSLSYEQYF. The CDR3 DNA reads TGTGCCAGTAAACCGGGATCCCTCTCCTACGAGCAGTACTTC. The chain has TRBV19 and TRBJ2-7, with D possibly being TRBD2 (5 bases). The ends were cut back, 7 bases at V and 0 bases at J, with 13 bases in the middle. CDR1 and CDR2 from the germline V gene are LNHDA and SQIVND (reference sequence). The CDR3 is 14 residues long.

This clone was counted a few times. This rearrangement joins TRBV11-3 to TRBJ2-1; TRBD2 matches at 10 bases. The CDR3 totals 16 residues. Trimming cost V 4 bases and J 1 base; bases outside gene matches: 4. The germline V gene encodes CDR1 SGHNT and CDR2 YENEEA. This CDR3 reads CASSSRLAGSYNEQFF. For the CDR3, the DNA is TGTGCCAGCAGCTCGAGACTAGCGGGTTCCTACAATGAGCAGTTCTTC.

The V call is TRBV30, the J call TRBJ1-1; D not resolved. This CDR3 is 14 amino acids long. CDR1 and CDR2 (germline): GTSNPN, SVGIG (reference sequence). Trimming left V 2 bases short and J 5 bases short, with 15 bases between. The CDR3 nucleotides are TGTGCCTGGAGTAAGGACCCGGGGTGGACTGAAGCTTTCTTT. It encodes CAWSKDPGWTEAFF.

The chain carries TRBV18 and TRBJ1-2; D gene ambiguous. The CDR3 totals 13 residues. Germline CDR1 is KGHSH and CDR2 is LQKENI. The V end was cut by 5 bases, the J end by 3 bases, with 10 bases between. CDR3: CASSSGNDYGYTF. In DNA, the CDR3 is TGTGCCAGCTCATCGGGGAACGACTATGGCTACACCTTC.

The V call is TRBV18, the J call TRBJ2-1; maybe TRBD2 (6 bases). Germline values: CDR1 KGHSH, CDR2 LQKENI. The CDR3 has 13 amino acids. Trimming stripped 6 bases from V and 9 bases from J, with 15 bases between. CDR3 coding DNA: TGTGCCAGCTCTTCCGCGGCGGGGCGTGAGCAGTTCTTC. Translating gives CASSSAAGREQFF. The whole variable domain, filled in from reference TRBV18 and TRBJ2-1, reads NAGVMQNPRHLVRRRGQEARLRCSPMKGHSHVYWYRQLPEEGLKFMVYLQKENIIDESGMPKERFSAEFPKEGPSILRIQQVVRGDSAAYFCASSSAAGREQFFGPGTRLTVL.

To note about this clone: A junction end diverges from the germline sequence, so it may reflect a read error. CDR3 loop: CASSPIGGRTEELFF. The CDR3 DNA reads TGTGCCAGCAGCCCGATCGGGGGGCGTACCGAGGAGCTGTTTTTT. The chain employs TRBV11-1 and TRBJ2-2; D might be TRBD2 (7 bases). The CDR3 covers 15 residues. Germline V gives CDR1 SGHAT, CDR2 FQDESV (reference sequence).

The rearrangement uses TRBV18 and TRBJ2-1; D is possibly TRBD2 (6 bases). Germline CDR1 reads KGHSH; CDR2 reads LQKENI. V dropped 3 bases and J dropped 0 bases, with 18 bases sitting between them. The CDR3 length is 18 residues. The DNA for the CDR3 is TGTGCCAGCTCACCCCGCGTAGTAGCGGCAAACTCCTACAATGAGCAGTTCTTC. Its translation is CASSPRVVAANSYNEQFF.

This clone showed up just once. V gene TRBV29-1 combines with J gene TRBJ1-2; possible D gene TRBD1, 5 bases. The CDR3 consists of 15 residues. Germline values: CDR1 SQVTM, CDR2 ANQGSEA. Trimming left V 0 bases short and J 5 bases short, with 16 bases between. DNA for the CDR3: TGCAGCGTTGAAGATCTGGGGGTCATTGAGTATGGCTACACCTTC. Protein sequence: CSVEDLGVIEYGYTF.

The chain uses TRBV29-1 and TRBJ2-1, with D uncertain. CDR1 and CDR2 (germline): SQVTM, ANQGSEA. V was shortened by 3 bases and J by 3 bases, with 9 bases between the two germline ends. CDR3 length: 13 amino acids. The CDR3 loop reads CSVDAVLYNEQFF. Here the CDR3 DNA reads TGCAGCGTTGACGCTGTCCTCTACAATGAGCAGTTCTTC.

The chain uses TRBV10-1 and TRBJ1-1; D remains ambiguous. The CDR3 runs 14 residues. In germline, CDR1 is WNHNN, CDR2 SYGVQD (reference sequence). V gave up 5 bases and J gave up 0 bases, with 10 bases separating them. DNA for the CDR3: TGCGCCAGCAGTAAGAACGGCATGAACACTGAAGCTTTCTTT. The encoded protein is CASSKNGMNTEAFF.

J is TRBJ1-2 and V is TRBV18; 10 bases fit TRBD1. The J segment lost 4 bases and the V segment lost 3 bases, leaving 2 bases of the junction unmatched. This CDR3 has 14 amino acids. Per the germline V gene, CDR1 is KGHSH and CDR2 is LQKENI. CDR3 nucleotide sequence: TGTGCCAGCTCACCGGGACAGGGGACCTATGGCTACACCTTC. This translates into CASSPGQGTYGYTF.

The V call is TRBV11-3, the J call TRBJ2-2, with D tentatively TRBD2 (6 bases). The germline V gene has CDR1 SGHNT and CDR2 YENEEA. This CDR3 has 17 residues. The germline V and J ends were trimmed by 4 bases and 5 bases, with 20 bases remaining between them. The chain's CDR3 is CASSSSNGAGGTGELFF. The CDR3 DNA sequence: TGTGCCAGCAGCTCTTCGAACGGAGCAGGAGGGACCGGGGAGCTGTTTTTT.

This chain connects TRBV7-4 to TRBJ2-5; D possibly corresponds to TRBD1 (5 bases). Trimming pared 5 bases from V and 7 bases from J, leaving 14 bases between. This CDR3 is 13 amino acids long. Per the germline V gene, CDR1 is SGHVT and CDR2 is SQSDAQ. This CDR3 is CASSQGAEGTQYF. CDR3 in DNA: TGTGCCAGCAGCCAGGGCGCAGAAGGGACCCAGTACTTC.